A single sample gave rise to the 2 T cell receptor beta chains below, sequenced in a study of T cells after somatic rescue of genetic block. Data came from immunoSEQ multiplex PCR; TCRdb stores just in-frame clones and leaves some out. Of 55,000 to 75,000 clones in the sample, 85% to 95% were seen once. What was sequenced was peripheral blood mononuclear cells (PBMCs). Receptors were obtained from a man aged 40-49 years.

This clone was recorded a few times. The chain recombines TRBV4-1 with TRBJ2-5; D not resolved. Trimming stripped 3 bases from V and 4 bases from J, with 9 bases between. Germline assignment: CDR1 MGHRA and CDR2 YSYEKL. This CDR3 spans 13 amino acids. In DNA form, the CDR3 reads TGCGCCAGCAGCCACTGGCGTGGAGAGACCCAGTACTTC. Its translation: CASSHWRGETQYF.

The chain links TRBV11-2 to TRBJ1-1; D is possibly TRBD1 (6 bases). The germline gives CDR1 SGHAT, CDR2 FQNNGV. This CDR3 is 13 amino acids long. V lost 3 bases and J 2 bases, leaving 7 bases between the germline ends. The CDR3 reads CASSFGGNTEAFF. The DNA for the CDR3 is TGTGCCAGCAGCTTCGGGGGCAACACTGAAGCTTTCTTT.